These 10 T cell receptor beta chains share one sample of origin, sequenced in a study of blood T cell repertoires in COVID-19. Assay used: immunoSEQ multiplex PCR; TCRdb lists only in-frame clones, some missing. The sample lists 100,000 to 120,000 clones; 75% to 90% were seen once. The sample comprised peripheral blood. These receptor sequences come from a woman aged 60-75 years with COVID-19, enrolled during active disease.

The V call is TRBV9, the J call TRBJ2-3, with D perhaps TRBD1 (6 bases). The CDR3 contains 17 residues. CDR1 is SGDLS, CDR2 YYNGEE, per germline. Trimming pared 1 base from V and 0 bases from J, leaving 15 bases between. The CDR3, as DNA: TGTGCCAGCAGCGTAAGAACAGCAGGGGTGAGCACAGATACGCAGTATTTT. Its protein product is CASSVRTAGVSTDTQYF. The variable domain in full, with the rest retrieved from reference TRBV9 and TRBJ2-3, is DSGVTQTPKHLITATGQRVTLRCSPRSGDLSVYWYQQSLDQGLQFLIQYYNGEERAKGNILERFSAQQFPDLHSELNLSSLELGDSALYFCASSVRTAGVSTDTQYFGPGTRLTVL.

The chain joins TRBV7-3 to TRBJ2-2; 8 bases fit TRBD1. This CDR3 has 15 residues. V trimming: 2 bases; J trimming: 2 bases; junction bases outside the gene matches: 1. The germline gives CDR1 SGHTA, CDR2 FQGTGA. CDR3 sequence: CASSLDRGNTGELFF. DNA for the CDR3: TGTGCCAGCAGCTTAGACAGGGGAAACACCGGGGAGCTGTTTTTT.

The rearrangement joins TRBV5-1 to TRBJ2-2, with D possibly matching TRBD1 (6 bases). Trimming removed 1 base at V and 4 bases at J, with 14 bases between. CDR1 and CDR2 from the germline V gene are SGHRS and YFSETQ. The CDR3 runs to 16 residues. CDR3 in amino acids: CASSLRTGTPTGELFF. The CDR3 nucleotides are TGCGCCAGCAGCTTGCGAACAGGGACCCCCACCGGGGAGCTGTTTTTT.

This chain joins TRBV11-2 and TRBJ1-1; D unresolved. Germline values: CDR1 SGHAT, CDR2 FQNNGV. Trimming left V 7 bases short and J 3 bases short, with 6 bases between. CDR3 length equals 11 residues. CDR3 region: CASTQDTEAFF. The CDR3 DNA reads TGTGCCAGCACCCAGGACACTGAAGCTTTCTTT.

CDR3 region: CASRDRGKDTEAFF. The CDR3, as DNA: TGTGCCAGCAGGGACAGGGGCAAGGACACTGAAGCTTTCTTT. The chain uses TRBV28 and TRBJ1-1, with 9 bases identical to TRBD1. The CDR3 runs 14 residues. Germline V gene sequence: CDR1 MDHEN, CDR2 SYDVKM. V was clipped by 6 bases and J by 3 bases; unmatched bases: 5. The full variable domain, with the rest looked up from reference TRBV28 and TRBJ1-1, is DVKVTQSSRYLVKRTGEKVFLECVQDMDHENMFWYRQDPGLGLRLIYFSYDVKMKEKGDIPEGYSVSREKKERFSLILESASTNQTSMYLCASRDRGKDTEAFFGQGTRLTVV.

J is TRBJ1-4 and V is TRBV7-9, with D tentatively TRBD1 (5 bases). Trimming took off 6 bases at V and 8 bases at J, with 10 bases between the two ends. CDR1 and CDR2 from the germline V gene are SEHNR and FQNEAQ (reference sequence). This CDR3 has 12 residues. The CDR3 protein is CASRQGGEKLFF. The DNA of the CDR3 is TGTGCCAGCAGGCAGGGAGGAGAAAAACTGTTTTTT.

The V gene is TRBV11-2, the J gene TRBJ1-4; TRBD1 agrees at 7 bases. This CDR3 comprises 15 residues. V was clipped by 5 bases and J by 3 bases; unmatched bases: 6. Germline loops: CDR1 SGHAT, CDR2 FQNNGV. Here the CDR3 reads CASSIQTGSNEKLFF. The CDR3 nucleotides read TGTGCCAGCAGCATTCAGACAGGGTCTAATGAAAAACTGTTTTTT.

The genes are TRBV29-1 and TRBJ1-1; 10 nucleotides match TRBD1. Germline CDR1 is SQVTM and CDR2 is ANQGSEA. V lost 4 bases and J lost 3; bases outside the gene matches: 2. The CDR3 has 13 amino acids. The CDR3: CSVAGTGDTEAFF. The CDR3 coding sequence is TGCAGCGTTGCCGGGACAGGGGACACTGAAGCTTTCTTT.

This chain connects TRBV11-3 to TRBJ2-3, with 8 positions matching TRBD1. CDR3 size: 17 residues. Germline V gene data show CDR1 as SGHNT and CDR2 as YENEEA. Trimming removed 0 bases from V and 6 bases from J; junction bases left unmatched: 11. CDR3 coding DNA: TGTGCCAGCAGCTTAGATGTTCCAGGGGGCAATAAGGATACGCAGTATTTT. Translating gives CASSLDVPGGNKDTQYF.

This clone was observed a single time. The chain is built from TRBV7-2 and TRBJ1-2, with 9 bases lining up with TRBD1. The germline CDR1 and CDR2 sequences are SGHTA and FQGNSA. The length of the CDR3 is 14 residues. Losses at the gene ends were 1 base for V and 5 bases for J; bases not matched to a gene: 2. The DNA for the CDR3 is TGTGCCAGCAGCTTAGGACAGGGGGGGTATGGCTACACCTTC. Translated: CASSLGQGGYGYTF. The full variable domain, completed using reference TRBV7-2 and TRBJ1-2, is GAGVSQSPSNKVTEKGKDVELRCDPISGHTALYWYRQSLGQGLEFLIYFQGNSAPDKSGLPSDRFSAERTGGSVSTLTIQRTQQEDSAVYLCASSLGQGGYGYTFGSGTRLTVV.